Listed below are T cell receptor beta chains from one sample, sequenced in a study of neoadjuvant anti-PD-1 for oral cavity cancer. Data came from immunoSEQ multiplex PCR; TCRdb stores just in-frame clones and leaves some out. Found here are around 12,000 clones, roughly 69% of them singletons; the top ten hold 2% to 2.5%. This specimen consisted of PBMCs, obtained before nivolumab (anti-PD-1) treatment. The receptors were gathered from a person aged 35-79 years with oral cavity squamous cell carcinoma. Each CDR3 is given with its conserved first and last residue. Each record gives: V gene, D gene, clone size, J gene, CDR3 protein, CDR3 DNA. D genes are given only for firm matches. Clone size is stated in some rows and not others, as once, few, many or a class when expanded.

V: TRBV27; D: TRBD2; size: .; J: TRBJ2-7; CDR3: CASSAPLAGGYREQYF; DNA: TGTGCCAGCAGTGCTCCACTAGCGGGAGGTTACCGCGAGCAGTACTTC
V: TRBV14; D: .; size: .; J: TRBJ1-2; CDR3: CASSQDQAAYGYTF; DNA: TGTGCCAGCAGCCAAGATCAGGCGGCCTATGGCTACACCTTC
V: TRBV7-2; D: .; size: .; J: TRBJ2-6; CDR3: CASSRRGSSGANVLTF; DNA: TGTGCCAGCAGCCGCCGGGGTTCCTCTGGGGCCAACGTCCTGACTTTC
V: TRBV7-8; D: .; size: once; J: TRBJ2-1; CDR3: CASSLGIGAAQLNEQFF; DNA: TGTGCCAGCAGCTTGGGGATAGGGGCAGCGCAACTCAATGAGCAGTTCTTC
V: TRBV6-1; D: TRBD2; size: .; J: TRBJ2-3; CDR3: CASGTSGRGDTQYF; DNA: TGTGCCAGCGGGACTAGCGGGAGAGGAGATACGCAGTATTTT
V: TRBV9; D: TRBD2; size: .; J: TRBJ2-2; CDR3: CASSPRLAGDTGELFF; DNA: TGTGCCAGCAGCCCCCGACTAGCGGGGGACACCGGGGAGCTGTTTTTT
V: TRBV30; D: TRBD2; size: once; J: TRBJ2-1; CDR3: CAWSGDFPRASGRAGGNEQFF; DNA: TGTGCCTGGAGTGGCGACTTCCCAAGGGCTAGCGGGAGGGCCGGCGGCAATGAGCAGTTCTTC
V: TRBV5-4; D: TRBD2; size: .; J: TRBJ2-3; CDR3: CASTNSGPGEDTQYF; DNA: TGTGCCAGCACCAATAGCGGGCCGGGGGAAGATACGCAGTATTTT
V: TRBV27; D: TRBD1; size: .; J: TRBJ1-2; CDR3: CASRSHGQGIRGNYGYTF; DNA: TGTGCCAGCAGGTCCCACGGACAGGGAATAAGGGGAAACTATGGCTACACCTTC
V: TRBV5-1; D: TRBD1; size: .; J: TRBJ2-5; CDR3: CASSLQGQETQYF; DNA: TGCGCCAGCAGCTTACAGGGGCAAGAGACCCAGTACTTC
V: TRBV7-6; D: .; size: .; J: TRBJ1-4; CDR3: CASSLSRGAKTEKLFF; DNA: TGTGCCAGCAGCTTATCACGGGGGGCCAAGACTGAAAAACTGTTTTTT
V: TRBV25-1; D: .; size: few; J: TRBJ1-5; CDR3: CASSEPGKAQPQHF; DNA: TGTGCCAGCAGTGAACCCGGGAAGGCTCAGCCCCAGCATTTT
V: TRBV7-8; D: TRBD2; size: .; J: TRBJ2-1; CDR3: CASSQGLAGVNEQFF; DNA: TGTGCCAGCAGCCAAGGACTAGCGGGAGTTAATGAGCAGTTCTTC
V: TRBV19; D: TRBD1; size: .; J: TRBJ2-3; CDR3: CATRTGPSTDTQYF; DNA: TGTGCCACCAGGACAGGGCCCTCCACAGATACGCAGTATTTT
V: TRBV7-3; D: .; size: few; J: TRBJ2-2; CDR3: CASTSIPNTGELFF; DNA: TGTGCCAGCACGAGCATACCGAACACCGGGGAGCTGTTTTTT
V: TRBV6-1; D: TRBD1; size: .; J: TRBJ1-6; CDR3: CASTLQGLDSPLHF; DNA: TGTGCCAGCACCCTACAGGGGCTAGATTCACCCCTCCACTTT
V: TRBV5-6; D: TRBD1; size: few; J: TRBJ1-1; CDR3: CASSLRQGSTEAFF; DNA: TGTGCCAGCAGCCTTCGACAGGGGAGCACTGAAGCTTTCTTT
V: TRBV11-2; D: .; size: .; J: TRBJ2-3; CDR3: CASSDKEVTTDTQYF; DNA: TGTGCCAGCAGCGACAAAGAGGTCACCACAGATACGCAGTATTTT
V: TRBV5-6; D: .; size: .; J: TRBJ2-1; CDR3: CASIIVTGKHNEQFF; DNA: TGTGCCAGCATCATAGTAACCGGGAAACACAATGAGCAGTTCTTC
V: TRBV6-1; D: .; size: once; J: TRBJ2-2; CDR3: CASSRAATGELFF; DNA: TGTGCCAGCAGTCGCGCCGCGACCGGGGAGCTGTTTTTT
V: TRBV6-6; D: TRBD2; size: .; J: TRBJ2-1; CDR3: CASSPLAGGTDEQFF; DNA: TGTGCCAGCAGCCCTTTAGCGGGGGGTACCGATGAGCAGTTCTTC
V: TRBV5-1; D: .; size: few; J: TRBJ1-6; CDR3: CASSRTGGAPLHF; DNA: TGCGCCAGCAGCCGGACGGGCGGAGCACCCCTCCACTTT
V: TRBV29-1; D: TRBD2; size: .; J: TRBJ2-2; CDR3: CSVRTSGTTGELFF; DNA: TGCAGCGTTCGGACTAGCGGTACCACCGGGGAGCTGTTTTTT
V: TRBV14; D: .; size: few; J: TRBJ2-5; CDR3: CASSRGAQETQYF; DNA: TGTGCCAGCAGCCGAGGCGCCCAAGAGACCCAGTACTTC
V: TRBV29-1; D: TRBD2; size: .; J: TRBJ2-1; CDR3: CSVVRQAGGSSYNEQFF; DNA: TGCAGCGTTGTTAGGCAAGCGGGAGGGAGCTCCTACAATGAGCAGTTCTTC
V: TRBV2; D: TRBD2; size: .; J: TRBJ2-7; CDR3: CASRVSGGAYEQYF; DNA: TGTGCCAGCAGAGTAAGCGGGGGGGCCTACGAGCAGTACTTC
V: TRBV29-1; D: .; size: .; J: TRBJ1-2; CDR3: CSVEDKGGRTNYGYTF; DNA: TGCAGCGTTGAAGATAAGGGGGGCCGTACTAACTATGGCTACACCTTC
V: TRBV6-5; D: TRBD2; size: .; J: TRBJ2-5; CDR3: CASSYSKLAGTQYF; DNA: TGTGCCAGCAGTTACTCTAAACTAGCGGGGACCCAGTACTTC
V: TRBV2; D: TRBD2; size: .; J: TRBJ2-6; CDR3: CASTERGFGGANVLTF; DNA: TGTGCCAGCACTGAGCGGGGCTTTGGAGGGGCCAACGTCCTGACTTTC
V: TRBV7-9; D: .; size: .; J: TRBJ1-2; CDR3: CASSLAGGDGYTF; DNA: TGTGCCAGCAGCTTAGCTGGAGGGGATGGCTACACCTTC
V: TRBV5-1; D: .; size: few; J: TRBJ2-7; CDR3: CASSLFDSYEQYF; DNA: TGCGCCAGCAGTCTGTTTGACAGCTACGAGCAGTACTTC
V: TRBV28; D: .; size: few; J: TRBJ1-5; CDR3: CASSFPGGNQPQHF; DNA: TGTGCCAGCAGTTTTCCAGGGGGCAATCAGCCCCAGCATTTT
V: TRBV29-1; D: .; size: .; J: TRBJ1-5; CDR3: CSVGGHGSDQPQHF; DNA: TGCAGCGTGGGAGGACACGGCAGCGATCAGCCCCAGCATTTT
V: TRBV20-1; D: .; size: .; J: TRBJ2-2; CDR3: CSAGRTGELFF; DNA: TGCAGTGCCGGCCGGACCGGGGAGCTGTTTTTT
V: TRBV14; D: .; size: few; J: TRBJ1-4; CDR3: CASSQGAWGEKLFF; DNA: TGTGCCAGCAGCCAAGGGGCCTGGGGGGAAAAACTGTTTTTT
V: TRBV29-1; D: .; size: .; J: TRBJ2-2; CDR3: CSVGTRPATGELFF; DNA: TGCAGCGTTGGGACACGGCCAGCGACCGGGGAGCTGTTTTTT
V: TRBV5-1; D: .; size: .; J: TRBJ2-1; CDR3: CASSLPSEEQFF; DNA: TGCGCCAGCAGCTTACCATCTGAAGAGCAGTTCTTC
V: TRBV5-1; D: .; size: .; J: TRBJ2-5; CDR3: CASSSGSPLEETQYF; DNA: TGCGCCAGCAGCTCCGGGTCCCCTTTGGAGGAGACCCAGTACTTC
V: TRBV5-1; D: TRBD1; size: .; J: TRBJ2-3; CDR3: CASSLTGAFTDTQYF; DNA: TGCGCCAGCAGCTTAACAGGGGCCTTCACAGATACGCAGTATTTT
V: TRBV4-1; D: .; size: .; J: TRBJ1-3; CDR3: CASSHDGASGNTIYF; DNA: TGCGCCAGCAGCCATGACGGAGCCTCTGGAAACACCATATATTTT
V: TRBV14; D: .; size: .; J: TRBJ2-7; CDR3: CASSQGRGFYEQYF; DNA: TGTGCCAGCAGCCAAGGCCGCGGATTCTACGAGCAGTACTTC
V: TRBV29-1; D: TRBD1; size: .; J: TRBJ2-6; CDR3: CSVDGTGVSGANVLTF; DNA: TGCAGCGTTGATGGGACAGGAGTCTCTGGGGCCAACGTCCTGACTTTC
V: TRBV28; D: TRBD1; size: few; J: TRBJ1-2; CDR3: CASSLSTGSYGYTF; DNA: TGTGCCAGCAGTTTATCGACAGGGAGCTATGGCTACACCTTC
V: TRBV28; D: TRBD1; size: .; J: TRBJ1-1; CDR3: CASSPPGQGRTEAFF; DNA: TGTGCCAGCAGTCCCCCCGGACAGGGTAGGACTGAAGCTTTCTTT
V: TRBV11-3; D: TRBD2; size: .; J: TRBJ2-1; CDR3: CASSLGTRGGSYNEQFF; DNA: TGTGCCAGCAGTCTGGGGACTAGGGGGGGGAGCTACAATGAGCAGTTCTTC
V: TRBV5-6; D: .; size: .; J: TRBJ2-4; CDR3: CASSFWVGRSKNIQYF; DNA: TGTGCCAGCAGCTTCTGGGTGGGGCGAAGCAAAAACATTCAGTACTTC
V: TRBV27; D: .; size: few; J: TRBJ1-1; CDR3: CASRRQSSGNAEAFF; DNA: TGTGCCAGCAGGAGACAGTCGTCGGGTAACGCTGAAGCTTTCTTT
V: TRBV28; D: TRBD2; size: .; J: TRBJ2-7; CDR3: CASRSLSSGRALF; DNA: TGTGCCAGCAGAAGCCTTTCTAGCGGGAGGGCTTTATTC
V: TRBV9; D: .; size: few; J: TRBJ1-2; CDR3: CASSVVRGYGYTF; DNA: TGTGCCAGCAGCGTAGTTCGGGGTTATGGCTACACCTTC
V: TRBV21-1; D: .; size: .; J: TRBJ2-7; CDR3: CASSMKTGASYEQYF; DNA: TGTGCCAGCAGCATGAAGACAGGGGCTTCCTACGAGCAGTACTTC
V: TRBV28; D: .; size: few; J: TRBJ1-5; CDR3: CASGGGPLSNQPQHF; DNA: TGTGCCAGCGGGGGAGGCCCGCTTAGCAATCAGCCCCAGCATTTT
V: TRBV5-6; D: .; size: .; J: TRBJ2-5; CDR3: CASSFGDGGTQYF; DNA: TGTGCCAGCAGCTTCGGTGACGGGGGGACCCAGTACTTC
V: TRBV29-1; D: .; size: .; J: TRBJ2-3; CDR3: CSGSTGDTQYF; DNA: TGCAGCGGTTCGACTGGAGATACGCAGTATTTT
V: TRBV6-4; D: .; size: .; J: TRBJ1-1; CDR3: CASSFRENTEAFF; DNA: TGTGCCAGCAGCTTCAGGGAGAACACTGAAGCTTTCTTT
V: TRBV7-8; D: .; size: few; J: TRBJ1-6; CDR3: CASSLRTNNSPLHF; DNA: TGTGCCAGCAGCTTACGGACAAATAATTCACCCCTCCACTTT
V: TRBV10-3; D: .; size: .; J: TRBJ1-1; CDR3: CAISLVMNTEAFF; DNA: TGTGCCATCAGCCTCGTGATGAACACTGAAGCTTTCTTT
V: TRBV7-2; D: .; size: .; J: TRBJ2-3; CDR3: CASSSFPRGSTDTQYF; DNA: TGTGCCAGCAGCTCATTTCCCAGGGGAAGCACAGATACGCAGTATTTT
V: TRBV19; D: TRBD1; size: .; J: TRBJ2-7; CDR3: CASTGQGGEQYF; DNA: TGTGCCAGTACCGGACAGGGGGGCGAGCAGTACTTC
V: TRBV19; D: .; size: .; J: TRBJ1-2; CDR3: CASSINRANYGYTF; DNA: TGTGCCAGTAGTATAAACAGAGCTAACTATGGCTACACCTTC